The rows below give T cell receptor beta chains drawn from one sample of a study of shared clonotypes between healthy human individuals. Profiling relied on immunoSEQ multiplex PCR, and the TCRdb table lists in-frame clones only, not all of them. The table records roughly 810,000 clones, just over 95% of them present only once. Sequenced: naive CD8+ T cells sorted from blood. These receptors were taken from a man younger than 40 in good health. CDR3s include the opening cysteine and the closing phenylalanine or tryptophan. A D gene is named only where the DNA matches it firmly.

V	J	D	length	CDR3	DNA
TRBV13	TRBJ2-5	NA	14	CASSYLDSQETQYF	TGTGCCAGCAGCTATCTCGATAGTCAAGAGACCCAGTACTTC
TRBV9	TRBJ2-3	TRBD2	19	CASSVDWLAGASGADTQYF	TGTGCCAGCAGCGTAGACTGGCTAGCGGGAGCAAGCGGGGCAGATACGCAGTATTTT
TRBV6-5	TRBJ2-1	TRBD2	15	CASSDSLAGYNEQFF	TGTGCCAGCAGCGATTCACTAGCGGGCTACAATGAGCAGTTCTTC
TRBV7-6	TRBJ2-1	TRBD2	16	CASSPTSGGRYNEQFF	TGTGCCAGCAGCCCTACTAGCGGGGGACGCTACAATGAGCAGTTCTTC
TRBV29-1	TRBJ2-7	TRBD1	15	CSVLLRSDRPYEQYF	TGCAGCGTCCTCTTAAGGTCGGACAGGCCCTACGAGCAGTACTTC
TRBV5-1	TRBJ2-2	NA	13	CASSSGPAGELFF	TGCGCCAGCAGCTCCGGGCCGGCCGGGGAGCTGTTTTTT
TRBV11-2	TRBJ2-7	NA	16	CASSPRPRTLIYEQYF	TGTGCCAGCAGCCCCCGTCCCCGGACCCTTATCTACGAGCAGTACTTC
TRBV29-1	TRBJ2-7	NA	14	CSVVLQDGSYEQYF	TGCAGCGTTGTATTACAGGACGGATCCTACGAGCAGTACTTC
TRBV28	TRBJ1-1	NA	14	CASSLWGLGTEAFF	TGTGCCAGCAGTTTATGGGGGTTAGGGACTGAAGCTTTCTTT
TRBV2	TRBJ2-1	TRBD2	17	CASSELAREGPGNEQFF	TGTGCCAGCAGTGAACTCGCGCGGGAGGGCCCCGGCAATGAGCAGTTCTTC
TRBV27	TRBJ2-1	TRBD1	15	CASSLGTGGWNEQFF	TGTGCCAGCAGTTTAGGGACAGGGGGCTGGAATGAGCAGTTCTTC
TRBV5-4	TRBJ2-3	NA	12	CASSLFTDTQYF	TGTGCCAGCAGCTTATTTACAGATACGCAGTATTTT